The T cell receptor (beta chain) under discussion was sequenced for a study of cytomegalovirus exposure and HLA in healthy donors. Produced via immunoSEQ multiplex PCR; TCRdb's table is partial and in-frame only. Here the sample spans some 71,000 clones, 94% being singletons. The sample holds one count of this clone. Germline V lookup: CDR1 SGHVS, CDR2 FNYEAQ. CDR3 size: 16 residues. V was pared by 1 base and J by 5 bases, with 7 bases of the junction left unmatched. The sample consisted of PBMCs. The V call is TRBV7-6, the J call TRBJ2-3; 9 bases agree with TRBD1. The sequence came from a woman aged 18-30 years in good health and CMV-seronegative. The CDR3 DNA reads as TGTGCCAGCAGCTTAGGGACAGGGGCCGCTCTAGATACGCAGTATTTT. Amino acid sequence: CASSLGTGAALDTQYF.